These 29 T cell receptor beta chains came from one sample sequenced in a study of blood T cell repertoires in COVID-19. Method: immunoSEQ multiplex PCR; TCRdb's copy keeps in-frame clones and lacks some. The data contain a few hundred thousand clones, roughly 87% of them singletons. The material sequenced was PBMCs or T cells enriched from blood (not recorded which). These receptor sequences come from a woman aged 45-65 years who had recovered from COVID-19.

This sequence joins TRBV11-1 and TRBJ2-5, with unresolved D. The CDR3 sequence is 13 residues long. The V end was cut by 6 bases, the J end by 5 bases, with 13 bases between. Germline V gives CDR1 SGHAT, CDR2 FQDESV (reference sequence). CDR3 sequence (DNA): TGTGCCAGCAGTTTCTCTGGAGAGGAGACCCAGTACTTC. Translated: CASSFSGEETQYF.

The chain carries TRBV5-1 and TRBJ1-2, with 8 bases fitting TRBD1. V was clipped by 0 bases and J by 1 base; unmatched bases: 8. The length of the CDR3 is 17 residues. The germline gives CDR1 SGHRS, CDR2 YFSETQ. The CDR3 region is CASSLATGGKINYGYTF. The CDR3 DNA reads TGCGCCAGCAGCTTGGCCACAGGGGGGAAGATTAACTATGGCTACACCTTC.

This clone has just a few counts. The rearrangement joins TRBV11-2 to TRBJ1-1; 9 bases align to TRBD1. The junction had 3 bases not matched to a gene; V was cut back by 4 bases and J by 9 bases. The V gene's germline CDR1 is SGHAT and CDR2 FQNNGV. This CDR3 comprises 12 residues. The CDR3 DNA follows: TGTGCCAGCAGCTCGGACAGGGGAAAAGCTTTCTTT. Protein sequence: CASSSDRGKAFF.

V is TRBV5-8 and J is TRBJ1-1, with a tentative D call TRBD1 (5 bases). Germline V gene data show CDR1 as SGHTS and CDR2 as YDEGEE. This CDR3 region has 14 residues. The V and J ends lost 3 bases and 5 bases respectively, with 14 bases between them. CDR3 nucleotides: TGTGCCAGCAGCTCGGGGGTTAAGGGGACTGAAGCTTTCTTT. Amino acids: CASSSGVKGTEAFF.

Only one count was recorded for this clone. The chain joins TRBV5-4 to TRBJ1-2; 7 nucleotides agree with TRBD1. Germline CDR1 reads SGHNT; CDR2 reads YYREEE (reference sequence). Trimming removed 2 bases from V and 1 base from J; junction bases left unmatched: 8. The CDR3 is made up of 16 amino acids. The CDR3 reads CASSLGQGGFNYGYTF. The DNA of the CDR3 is TGTGCCAGCAGCTTAGGGCAGGGGGGTTTTAACTATGGCTACACCTTC. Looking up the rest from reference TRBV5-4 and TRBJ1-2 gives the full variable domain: ETGVTQSPTHLIKTRGQQVTLRCSSQSGHNTVSWYQQALGQGPQFIFQYYREEENGRGNFPPRFSGLQFPNYSSELNVNALELDDSALYLCASSLGQGGFNYGYTFGSGTRLTVV.

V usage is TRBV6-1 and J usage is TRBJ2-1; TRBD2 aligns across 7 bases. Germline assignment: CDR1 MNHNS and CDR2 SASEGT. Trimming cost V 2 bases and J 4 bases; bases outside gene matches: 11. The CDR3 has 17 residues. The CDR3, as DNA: TGTGCCAGCAGTGAAATCCTAGCGGTATCCGTATACAATGAGCAGTTCTTC. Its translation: CASSEILAVSVYNEQFF.

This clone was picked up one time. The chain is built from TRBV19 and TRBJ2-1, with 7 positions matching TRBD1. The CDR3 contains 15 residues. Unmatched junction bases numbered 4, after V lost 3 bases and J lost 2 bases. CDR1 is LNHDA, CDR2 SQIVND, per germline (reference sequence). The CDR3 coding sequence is TGTGCCAGTAGTATTGGGGACAGCCCCTACAATGAGCAGTTCTTC. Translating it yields CASSIGDSPYNEQFF.

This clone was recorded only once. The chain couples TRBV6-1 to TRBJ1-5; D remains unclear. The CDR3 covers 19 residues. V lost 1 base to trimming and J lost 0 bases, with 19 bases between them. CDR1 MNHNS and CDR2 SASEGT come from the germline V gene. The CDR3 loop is CASSEGRQRTRYSNQPQHF. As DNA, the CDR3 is TGTGCCAGCAGTGAAGGAAGGCAGAGGACTAGGTATAGCAATCAGCCCCAGCATTTT.

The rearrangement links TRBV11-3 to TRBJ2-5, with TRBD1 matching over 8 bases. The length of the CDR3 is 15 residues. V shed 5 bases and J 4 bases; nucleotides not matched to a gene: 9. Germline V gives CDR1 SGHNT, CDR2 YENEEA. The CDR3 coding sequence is TGTGCCAGCAGCAAAGTCCGGGGACAGGTAGAGACCCAGTACTTC. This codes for CASSKVRGQVETQYF.

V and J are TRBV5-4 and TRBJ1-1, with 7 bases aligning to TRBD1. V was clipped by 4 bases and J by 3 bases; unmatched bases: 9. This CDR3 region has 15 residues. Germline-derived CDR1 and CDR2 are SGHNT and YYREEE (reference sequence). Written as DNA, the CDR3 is TGTGCCAGCAGCAAGGGGACAGTTTCGGACACTGAAGCTTTCTTT. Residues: CASSKGTVSDTEAFF.

CDR3: CASSLLVGQGADAFF. CDR3 nucleotide sequence: TGTGCCAGCAGCTTACTAGTAGGACAGGGGGCAGACGCTTTCTTT. The chain uses TRBV11-2 and TRBJ1-1; 11 nucleotides match TRBD1. Trimming removed 2 bases from V and 11 bases from J; junction bases left unmatched: 10. Germline values: CDR1 SGHAT, CDR2 FQNNGV. This CDR3 has 15 amino acids.

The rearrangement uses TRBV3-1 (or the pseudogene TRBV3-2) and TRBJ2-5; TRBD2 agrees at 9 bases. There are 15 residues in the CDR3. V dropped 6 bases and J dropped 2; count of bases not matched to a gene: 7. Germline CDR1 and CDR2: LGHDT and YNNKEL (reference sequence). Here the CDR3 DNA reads TGTGCCAGCAGTTCTCTAGCGGGATGGCAAGAGACCCAGTACTTC. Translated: CASSSLAGWQETQYF.

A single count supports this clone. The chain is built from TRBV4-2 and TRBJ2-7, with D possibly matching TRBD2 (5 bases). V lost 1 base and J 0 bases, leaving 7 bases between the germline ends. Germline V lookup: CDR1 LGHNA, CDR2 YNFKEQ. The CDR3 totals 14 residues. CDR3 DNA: TGTGCCAGCAGCCAAGTGGGGAGCTCCTACGAGCAGTACTTC. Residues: CASSQVGSSYEQYF.

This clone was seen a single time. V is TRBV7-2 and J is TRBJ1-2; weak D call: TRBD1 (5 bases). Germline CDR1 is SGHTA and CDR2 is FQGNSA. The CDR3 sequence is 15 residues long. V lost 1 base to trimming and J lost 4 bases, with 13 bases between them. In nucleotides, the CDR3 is TGTGCCAGCAGCTTAGTTCAGGTCGGGGGCTATGGCTACACCTTC. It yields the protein CASSLVQVGGYGYTF.

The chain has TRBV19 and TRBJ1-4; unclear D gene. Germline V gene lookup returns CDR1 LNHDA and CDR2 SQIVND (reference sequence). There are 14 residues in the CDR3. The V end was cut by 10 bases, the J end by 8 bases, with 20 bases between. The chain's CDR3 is CATKVGSGTEKLFF. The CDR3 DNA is TGTGCCACCAAAGTTGGGTCGGGAACCGAAAAACTGTTTTTT.

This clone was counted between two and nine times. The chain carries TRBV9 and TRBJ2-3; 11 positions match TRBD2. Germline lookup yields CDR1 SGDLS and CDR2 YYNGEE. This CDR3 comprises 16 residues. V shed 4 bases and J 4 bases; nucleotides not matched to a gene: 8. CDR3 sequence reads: CASSPVAGGNADTQYF. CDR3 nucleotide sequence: TGTGCCAGCAGCCCCGTAGCGGGAGGGAACGCAGATACGCAGTATTTT.

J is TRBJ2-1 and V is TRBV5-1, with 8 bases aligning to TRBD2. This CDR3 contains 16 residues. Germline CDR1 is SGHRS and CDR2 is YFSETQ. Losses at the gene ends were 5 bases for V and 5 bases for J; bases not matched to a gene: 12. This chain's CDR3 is CASRDNAGTSHNEQFF. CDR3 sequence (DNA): TGCGCCAGCAGAGATAACGCCGGGACTAGTCACAATGAGCAGTTCTTC.

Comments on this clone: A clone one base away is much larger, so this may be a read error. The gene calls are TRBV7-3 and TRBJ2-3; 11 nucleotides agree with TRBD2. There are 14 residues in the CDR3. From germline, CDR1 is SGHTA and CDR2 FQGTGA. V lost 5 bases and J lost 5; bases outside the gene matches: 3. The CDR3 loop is CASSQGLAGDTQYF. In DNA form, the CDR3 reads TGTGCCAGCAGCCAAGGACTAGCGGGAGATACGCAGTATTTT.

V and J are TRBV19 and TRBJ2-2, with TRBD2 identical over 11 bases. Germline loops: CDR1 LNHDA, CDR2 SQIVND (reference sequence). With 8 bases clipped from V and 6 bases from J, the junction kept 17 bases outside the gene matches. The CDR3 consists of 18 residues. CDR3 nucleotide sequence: TGTGCCAGTCTGGGACCGGGACTGGTAGCGGGAGGGTCCGGGGAGCTGTTTTTT. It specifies CASLGPGLVAGGSGELFF.

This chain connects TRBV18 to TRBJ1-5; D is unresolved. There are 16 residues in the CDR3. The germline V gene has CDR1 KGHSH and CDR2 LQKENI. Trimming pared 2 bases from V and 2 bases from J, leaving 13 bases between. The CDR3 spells CASSPDETSGNQPQHF. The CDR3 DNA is TGTGCCAGCTCACCAGATGAGACATCTGGCAATCAGCCCCAGCATTTT.

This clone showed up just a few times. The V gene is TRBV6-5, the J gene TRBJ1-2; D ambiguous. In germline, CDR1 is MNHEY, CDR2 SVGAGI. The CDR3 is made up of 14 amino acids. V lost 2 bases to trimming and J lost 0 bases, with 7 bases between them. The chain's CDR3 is CASSYAGSNYGYTF. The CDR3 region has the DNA TGTGCCAGCAGTTACGCAGGATCTAACTATGGCTACACCTTC.

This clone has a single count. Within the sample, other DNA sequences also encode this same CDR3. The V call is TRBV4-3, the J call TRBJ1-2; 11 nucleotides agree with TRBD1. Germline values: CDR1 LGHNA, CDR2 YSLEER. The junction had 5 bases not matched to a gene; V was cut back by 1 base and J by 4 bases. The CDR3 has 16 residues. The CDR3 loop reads CASSQAGQGAGYGYTF. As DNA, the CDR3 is TGCGCCAGCAGCCAAGCTGGACAGGGGGCAGGCTATGGCTACACCTTC.

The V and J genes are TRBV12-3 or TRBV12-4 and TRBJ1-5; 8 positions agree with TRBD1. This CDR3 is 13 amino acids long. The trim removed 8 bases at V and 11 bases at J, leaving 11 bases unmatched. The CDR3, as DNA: TGTGCCAGCGAAGGGACAGGCCGACGAGCCCAGCATTTT. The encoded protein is CASEGTGRRAQHF.

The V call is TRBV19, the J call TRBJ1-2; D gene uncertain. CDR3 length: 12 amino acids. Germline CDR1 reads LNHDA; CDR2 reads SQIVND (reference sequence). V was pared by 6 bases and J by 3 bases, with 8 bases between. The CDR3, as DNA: TGTGCCAGTAGGGGCCTTGACTATGGCTACACCTTC. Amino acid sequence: CASRGLDYGYTF.

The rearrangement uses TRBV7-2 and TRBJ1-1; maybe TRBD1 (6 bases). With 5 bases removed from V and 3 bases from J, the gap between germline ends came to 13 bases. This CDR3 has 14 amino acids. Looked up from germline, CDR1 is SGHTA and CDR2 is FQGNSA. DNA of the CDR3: TGTGCCAGCAGCCCACGGACAGCGTACACTGAAGCTTTCTTT. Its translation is CASSPRTAYTEAFF.

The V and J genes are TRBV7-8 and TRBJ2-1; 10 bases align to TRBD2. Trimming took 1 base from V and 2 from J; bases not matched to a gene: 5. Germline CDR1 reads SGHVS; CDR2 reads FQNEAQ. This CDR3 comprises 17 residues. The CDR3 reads CASSLGPTSGTYNEQFF. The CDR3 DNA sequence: TGTGCCAGCAGCTTAGGTCCTACTAGCGGGACCTACAATGAGCAGTTCTTC.

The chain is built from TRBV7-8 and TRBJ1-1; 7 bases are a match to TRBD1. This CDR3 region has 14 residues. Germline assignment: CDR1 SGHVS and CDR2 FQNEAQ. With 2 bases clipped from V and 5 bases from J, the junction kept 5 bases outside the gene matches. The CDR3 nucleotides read TGTGCCAGCAGCTTAATCAGGGGGGTTACTGAAGCTTTCTTT. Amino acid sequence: CASSLIRGVTEAFF.

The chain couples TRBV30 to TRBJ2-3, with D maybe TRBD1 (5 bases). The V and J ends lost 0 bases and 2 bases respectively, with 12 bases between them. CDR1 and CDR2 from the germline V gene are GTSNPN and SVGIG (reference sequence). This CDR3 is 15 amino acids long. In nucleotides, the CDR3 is TGTGCCTGGAGTGTACGCACAGGATACACAGATACGCAGTATTTT. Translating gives CAWSVRTGYTDTQYF.

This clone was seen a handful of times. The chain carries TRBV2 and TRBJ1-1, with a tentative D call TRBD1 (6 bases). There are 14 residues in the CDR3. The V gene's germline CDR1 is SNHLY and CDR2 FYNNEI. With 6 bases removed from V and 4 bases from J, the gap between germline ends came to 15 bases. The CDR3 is CASRGDTKSTEAFF. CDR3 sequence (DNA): TGTGCCAGCAGGGGGGACACAAAATCCACTGAAGCTTTCTTT. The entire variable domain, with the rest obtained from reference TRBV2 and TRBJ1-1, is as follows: EPEVTQTPSHQVTQMGQEVILRCVPISNHLYFYWYRQILGQKVEFLVSFYNNEISEKSEIFDDQFSVERPDGSNFTLKIRSTKLEDSAMYFCASRGDTKSTEAFFGQGTRLTVV.